Each of the 21 T cell receptor beta chains below was sequenced from the same sample in a study of Tregs in tolerant kidney transplant recipients. Produced via immunoSEQ multiplex PCR; TCRdb's table is partial and in-frame only. The data contain fewer than 150,000 clones, around 94% of them singletons. The sample comprised CD4+ T cells from blood. The source of these receptors is a human donor in good health.

A single count supports this clone. The CDR3 DNA is TGTGCCAGCAGTGTAATCCCAGGAACCGGGGAGCTGTTTTTT. This gives the protein CASSVIPGTGELFF. The J gene is TRBJ2-2, the V gene TRBV6-1; D unresolved. Germline CDR1 is MNHNS and CDR2 is SASEGT. Trimming removed 4 bases at V and 5 bases at J, with 11 bases between. The CDR3 extends over 14 amino acids.

The gene calls are TRBV27 and TRBJ1-5; 7 bases agree with TRBD1. With V trimmed by 4 bases and J by 4 bases, 7 bases remained unmatched. CDR1 and CDR2 from the germline V gene are MNHEY and SMNVEV (reference sequence). CDR3 length equals 15 residues. CDR3 DNA: TGTGCCAGCAGTTCTCAGACAGGGCGGAATCAGCCCCAGCATTTT. This encodes CASSSQTGRNQPQHF.

This clone was counted a few times. This sequence joins TRBV7-3 and TRBJ2-7; a possible D gene is TRBD1 (5 bases). The V gene lost 2 bases and the J gene lost 6 bases, with 17 bases spanning the gap. Looked up from germline, CDR1 is SGHTA and CDR2 is FQGTGA. The CDR3 spans 15 residues. CDR3 region: CASSLGGPGNSEQYF. In DNA, the CDR3 is TGTGCCAGCAGCTTAGGTGGCCCAGGGAATAGCGAGCAGTACTTC.

The chain links TRBV27 to TRBJ1-2; possibly TRBD1 for D (6 bases). This CDR3 region has 13 residues. Germline values: CDR1 MNHEY, CDR2 SMNVEV (reference sequence). V dropped 6 bases and J dropped 2 bases, with 10 bases sitting between them. DNA for the CDR3: TGTGCCAGCAGAGACAGGCCCAACTATGGCTACACCTTC. It yields the protein CASRDRPNYGYTF.

The genes are TRBV9 and TRBJ2-7; D is perhaps TRBD1 (6 bases). V lost 3 bases, J lost 8 bases, and 15 bases lay in between. Germline loops: CDR1 SGDLS, CDR2 YYNGEE. The CDR3 has 13 residues. CDR3 residues: CASSAQQGSKQYF. The CDR3 DNA is TGTGCCAGCAGCGCTCAACAGGGTAGTAAGCAGTACTTC.

This chain links TRBV5-1 with TRBJ1-1, with D perhaps matching TRBD1 (6 bases). This CDR3 region has 15 residues. Germline CDR1 SGHRS, CDR2 YFSETQ. V was clipped by 0 bases and J by 2 bases, with 11 bases between them. In DNA, the CDR3 is TGCGCCAGCAGCTTGGACAGGGTCCGAAACACTGAAGCTTTCTTT. Translating gives CASSLDRVRNTEAFF.

The chain links TRBV7-6 to TRBJ2-5; unclear D gene. CDR3 size: 16 residues. Trimming cost V 1 base and J 6 bases, with 18 bases left between them. Germline values: CDR1 SGHVS, CDR2 FNYEAQ. Here the CDR3 reads CASSLGADSRIKTQYF. CDR3 sequence (DNA): TGTGCCAGCAGCTTAGGGGCAGATAGTCGGATAAAGACCCAGTACTTC.

The rearrangement uses TRBV5-4 and TRBJ1-5; the match to TRBD1 covers 9 bases. With 1 base clipped from V and 11 bases from J, the junction kept 10 bases outside the gene matches. The CDR3 covers 15 residues. Germline lookup yields CDR1 SGHNT and CDR2 YYREEE (reference sequence). CDR3 sequence reads: CASSLFGTGTSAQHF. For the CDR3, the DNA is TGTGCCAGCAGCTTGTTTGGGACAGGGACATCAGCCCAGCATTTT.

This clone was found once. The chain employs TRBV5-5 and TRBJ2-3; 9 bases line up with TRBD2. Germline V gene sequence: CDR1 SGHKS, CDR2 YYEKEE (reference sequence). V dropped 2 bases and J dropped 2; count of bases not matched to a gene: 6. The CDR3 is 16 amino acids. In DNA, the CDR3 is TGTGCCAGCAGCTTAACTAGCGGGCGGCCCACAGATACGCAGTATTTT. This encodes CASSLTSGRPTDTQYF.

The rearrangement joins TRBV5-4 to TRBJ2-5; the D is unclear. Trimming stripped 4 bases from V and 1 base from J, with 8 bases between. This CDR3 is 13 amino acids long. Germline V lookup: CDR1 SGHNT, CDR2 YYREEE (reference sequence). The CDR3 protein is CASSRTPQETQYF. The CDR3 DNA reads as TGTGCCAGCAGCCGAACCCCCCAAGAGACCCAGTACTTC.

V usage is TRBV10-3 and J usage is TRBJ1-1; weak D call: TRBD1 (5 bases). The CDR3 contains 14 residues. Germline CDR1 is ENHRY and CDR2 is SYGVKD. V was shortened by 3 bases and J by 6 bases, with 14 bases between the two germline ends. The CDR3, as DNA: TGTGCCATCAGTGACGGGGCCCGCGGCCCTGAAGCTTTCTTT. Translated, it gives CAISDGARGPEAFF.

The chain joins TRBV11-2 to TRBJ2-2; 10 positions match TRBD1. CDR1 and CDR2 from the germline V gene are SGHAT and FQNNGV. The CDR3 has 18 residues. After removal of 1 base from V and 7 bases from J, the junction contained 12 bases not matched to a gene. This CDR3 reads CASSLGARTGGRRGELFF. The CDR3 region has the DNA TGTGCCAGCAGCTTAGGGGCACGGACAGGGGGTAGACGCGGGGAGCTGTTTTTT. Full variable domain (rest looked up from reference TRBV11-2 and TRBJ2-2): EAGVAQSPRYKIIEKRQSVAFWCNPISGHATLYWYQQILGQGPKLLIQFQNNGVVDDSQLPKDRFSAERLKGVDSTLKIQPAKLEDSAVYLCASSLGARTGGRRGELFFGEGSRLTVL.

The chain uses TRBV5-1 and TRBJ1-2; no definite D call. The ends were cut back, 1 base at V and 5 bases at J, with 12 bases in the middle. This CDR3 has 14 residues. CDR1 is SGHRS and CDR2 is YFSETQ in the germline V gene. The CDR3 loop is CASSLTAQSYGYTF. The CDR3 region has the DNA TGCGCCAGCAGCTTGACAGCACAAAGTTATGGCTACACCTTC.

The chain couples TRBV5-8 to TRBJ2-3; 11 bases agree with TRBD1. CDR3 length: 17 residues. V lost 3 bases to trimming and J lost 5 bases; unmatched junction nucleotides: 11. Germline values: CDR1 SGHTS, CDR2 YDEGEE. Here the CDR3 DNA reads TGTGCCAGCAGCTCCGCCGGGACAGGGGGAATCGGAGATACGCAGTATTTT. This encodes CASSSAGTGGIGDTQYF.

This sequence joins TRBV15 and TRBJ2-1, with 8 nucleotides matching TRBD2. V trimming: 0 bases; J trimming: 2 bases; junction bases outside the gene matches: 0. The V gene's germline CDR1 is LNHNV and CDR2 YYDKDF (reference sequence). The CDR3 loop spans 15 amino acids. The CDR3 sequence: CATSRELAAYNEQFF. CDR3 nucleotides: TGTGCCACCAGCAGAGAACTAGCGGCCTACAATGAGCAGTTCTTC.

This clone was counted at least ten times. V gene TRBV2 combines with J gene TRBJ2-7; D not resolved. Germline assignment: CDR1 SNHLY and CDR2 FYNNEI. The CDR3 sequence is 11 residues long. The V gene lost 2 bases and the J gene lost 6 bases, with 5 bases spanning the gap. The CDR3 loop is CASSEPGEQYF. The CDR3 DNA follows: TGTGCCAGCAGTGAACCGGGCGAGCAGTACTTC. The variable domain in full, completed from reference TRBV2 and TRBJ2-7, reads EPEVTQTPSHQVTQMGQEVILRCVPISNHLYFYWYRQILGQKVEFLVSFYNNEISEKSEIFDDQFSVERPDGSNFTLKIRSTKLEDSAMYFCASSEPGEQYFGPGTRLTVT.

This rearrangement joins TRBV2 to TRBJ1-3, with TRBD1 as a possible D gene (6 bases). The CDR3 loop spans 13 amino acids. Trimming cost V 7 bases and J 2 bases, with 9 bases left between them. The germline V gene encodes CDR1 SNHLY and CDR2 FYNNEI. The CDR3 region is CASTGTTGNTIYF. The CDR3 bases are TGTGCCAGCACTGGGACAACTGGAAACACCATATATTTT.

CDR3 in amino acids: CASRDGNTEAFF. The CDR3 nucleotides read TGTGCCAGCAGGGACGGGAACACTGAAGCTTTCTTT. This sequence joins TRBV6-5 and TRBJ1-1, with D uncertain. This CDR3 spans 12 amino acids. CDR1 is MNHEY, CDR2 SVGAGI, per germline. The ends were cut back, 6 bases at V and 1 base at J, with 6 bases in the middle.

The chain carries TRBV5-1 and TRBJ1-1; no firm D call. The CDR3 is 13 residues long. In germline, CDR1 is SGHRS, CDR2 YFSETQ. With 0 bases removed from V and 2 bases from J, the gap between germline ends came to 5 bases. Written as DNA, the CDR3 is TGCGCCAGCAGCTTGGGGAGCAACACTGAAGCTTTCTTT. The encoded protein is CASSLGSNTEAFF. The full variable domain, rest sourced from reference TRBV5-1 and TRBJ1-1, is KAGVTQTPRYLIKTRGQQVTLSCSPISGHRSVSWYQQTPGQGLQFLFEYFSETQRNKGNFPGRFSGRQFSNSRSEMNVSTLELGDSALYLCASSLGSNTEAFFGQGTRLTVV.

This rearrangement joins TRBV4-2 to TRBJ2-1; 7 bases fit TRBD1. Per germline, CDR1 LGHNA and CDR2 YNFKEQ. The V gene end was trimmed by 4 bases and the J gene end by 0 bases; junction bases not matched to a gene: 6. The CDR3 is 16 amino acids. The CDR3 sequence is CASSREGASSYNEQFF. The CDR3 DNA reads TGTGCCAGCAGCCGAGAGGGGGCGAGCTCCTACAATGAGCAGTTCTTC.

This clone was counted a single time. V is TRBV18 and J is TRBJ2-1; TRBD1 or TRBD2 may be the D gene (5 bases each). Germline V CDR1 and CDR2: KGHSH, LQKENI. The CDR3 has 17 amino acids. Between the trimmed V and J ends, which lost 5 bases and 3 bases, there was a span of 20 bases. For the CDR3, the DNA is TGTGCCAGCTCAACGGTGGGGACCGGGTCAGTCTACAATGAGCAGTTCTTC. This codes for CASSTVGTGSVYNEQFF.